A single sample is the source of the 2 T cell receptor beta chains below, sequenced in a study of control samples from healthy donors and cancer patients. TCRdb's copy holds only in-frame clones and misses some; the assay was immunoSEQ multiplex PCR. Seen here are more than 150,000 clones, 80% to 95% observed once, and the top ten hold about 1.6%. The source material was blood. These receptors were collected from a man younger than 35 in good health.

V is TRBV18 and J is TRBJ1-6; tentatively, D is TRBD1 (5 bases). The germline gives CDR1 KGHSH, CDR2 LQKENI. The CDR3 loop spans 17 amino acids. The V end lost 0 bases, the J end lost 7 bases, and 16 bases lay between the germline ends. The CDR3 protein is CASSPPSGIRQNSPLHF. In DNA form, the CDR3 reads TGTGCCAGCTCACCACCCTCAGGAATCAGACAGAATTCACCCCTCCACTTT.

As concerns this clone: Other DNA sequences in this sample translate to the same CDR3. The chain is built from TRBV7-8 and TRBJ1-3; a possible D gene is TRBD1 (5 bases). This CDR3 is built from 22 residues. V lost 0 bases to trimming and J lost 0 bases, with 27 bases between them. Germline CDR1 reads SGHVS; CDR2 reads FQNEAQ. CDR3 DNA sequence: TGTGCCAGCAGCTTAGCAATTGGGGCAGCGGGCATGCTCTGGGGCTCTGGAAACACCATATATTTT. Its translation: CASSLAIGAAGMLWGSGNTIYF. Combining the CDR3 with reference TRBV7-8 and TRBJ1-3 gives the whole variable domain GAGVSQSPRYKVAKRGQDVALRCDPISGHVSLFWYQQALGQGPEFLTYFQNEAQLDKSGLPSDRFFAERPEGSVSTLKIQRTQQEDSAVYLCASSLAIGAAGMLWGSGNTIYFGEGSWLTVV.